This T cell receptor beta chain emerged from a study of T-cell reconstitution after alpha-beta-depleted transplantation in children. Unique molecular identifiers tagged the TCRbeta library. MiXCR, applied by TCRdb to the PCR reads, yields one record per CDR3 protein. The sample holds fewer than 250,000 distinct CDR3 sequences; approximately 17% are singletons and the top ten take roughly two fifths. The CDR3 extends over 15 amino acids. V gave up 4 bases and J gave up 3 bases; unmatched junction bases: 6. The V gene's germline CDR1 is SGHRS and CDR2 YFSETQ. The rearrangement joins TRBV5-1 to TRBJ2-2; 7 positions agree with TRBD1. Source: PBMCs, mostly from graft donor cells, taken 360 days after TCRalphabeta/CD19-depleted stem cell transplant. This clonotype originated in a male patient between 2 and 15 years old who had a stem cell transplant for acute lymphoblastic leukemia, so the T cells may come from the graft donor. CDR3 amino acids: CASSGQDTYTGELFF. The CDR3 DNA sequence: TGCGCCAGCAGCGGACAGGACACTTACACCGGGGAGCTGTTTTTT.